Listed below are T cell receptor beta chains from one sample, sequenced in a study of blood T cell repertoires in COVID-19. The protocol was immunoSEQ multiplex PCR, while the TCRdb copy is restricted to in-frame clones and leaves out a portion. The repertoire includes approximately 150,000 clones, 82% of them detected once, and 8.4% sits in the top ten. The sample consisted of peripheral blood. The origin of the receptors is a woman in her 70s with acute or convalescent COVID-19. The conserved cysteine and the conserved F or W are not part of the CDR3 here. Not all rows give a size; the values are once, few, many and, for expanded clones, a class.

clone_size: -
v_call: TRBV7-2
cdr3_aa: ASSLDGALESREQF

clone_size: -
v_call: TRBV12-1
cdr3_aa: ASSFRQGATEAF

clone_size: -
v_call: TRBV20-1
cdr3_aa: SASSRTGQESFT

clone_size: -
v_call: TRBV12-3/TRBV12-4
cdr3_aa: ASSLTGQGPQY

clone_size: -
v_call: TRBV19
cdr3_aa: ASSIKWDRVTDTQY

clone_size: -
v_call: TRBV28
cdr3_aa: ASSRDRVGEQY

clone_size: -
v_call: TRBV6-6
cdr3_aa: ASSYLSGNQPQH

clone_size: -
v_call: TRBV5-4
cdr3_aa: ASSFQGAPSYEQY

clone_size: -
v_call: TRBV28
cdr3_aa: ASSLGQGRSYT

clone_size: -
v_call: TRBV6-2/TRBV6-3
cdr3_aa: ASSLPDRDRYGYT

clone_size: once
v_call: TRBV7-9
cdr3_aa: ASSLGFYEQY

clone_size: -
v_call: TRBV16
cdr3_aa: ASWRTGQDYGYT

clone_size: once
v_call: TRBV3-1/TRBV3-2
cdr3_aa: ASSRQPTSYNEQF

clone_size: -
v_call: TRBV15
cdr3_aa: ATSTPGQPSTDTQY

clone_size: -
v_call: TRBV6-5
cdr3_aa: ASNLRDRYTGELF

clone_size: -
v_call: TRBV10-3
cdr3_aa: AISEPQGAAYNEQF

clone_size: once
v_call: TRBV19
cdr3_aa: ASRIGVGATNEQF

clone_size: -
v_call: TRBV30
cdr3_aa: AWSGQINTEAF

clone_size: -
v_call: TRBV10-2
cdr3_aa: ASSEDRGSQPQH

clone_size: -
v_call: TRBV9
cdr3_aa: ASSVSVNTEAF

clone_size: -
v_call: TRBV14
cdr3_aa: ASSLINTGELF

clone_size: -
v_call: TRBV5-1
cdr3_aa: ASSLPRGRGEQY

clone_size: -
v_call: TRBV5-1
cdr3_aa: ASSITSGASTDTQY

clone_size: -
v_call: TRBV29-1
cdr3_aa: SVVGRQGGAEAF

clone_size: -
v_call: TRBV24-1
cdr3_aa: ATRLAGDHNEQF

clone_size: -
v_call: TRBV6-5
cdr3_aa: ASSYSGQTLPLH

clone_size: -
v_call: TRBV18
cdr3_aa: ASSPPDGAYEQY

clone_size: -
v_call: TRBV6-5
cdr3_aa: ASTSGAYEQY

clone_size: -
v_call: TRBV12-5
cdr3_aa: ASGLLRQDEQY

clone_size: -
v_call: TRBV19
cdr3_aa: ASSSQVSITDTQY

clone_size: once
v_call: TRBV18
cdr3_aa: ASSPRESSYNSPLH

clone_size: -
v_call: TRBV19
cdr3_aa: ASSILDRGVYGYT

clone_size: -
v_call: TRBV10-3
cdr3_aa: AISEQGAFGGYT

clone_size: -
v_call: TRBV28
cdr3_aa: ASSLGSNDGYT

clone_size: -
v_call: TRBV29-1
cdr3_aa: SVEPRDSNYGYT

clone_size: -
v_call: TRBV4-1
cdr3_aa: ASSQNRASGRPNEQF

clone_size: -
v_call: TRBV7-9
cdr3_aa: ASSFRTGRETQY

clone_size: -
v_call: TRBV7-8
cdr3_aa: ASSLVSGVQEKLF

clone_size: -
v_call: TRBV19
cdr3_aa: ASSVDREETQY

clone_size: -
v_call: TRBV19
cdr3_aa: ASSKRQGQTNTEAF

clone_size: -
v_call: TRBV5-6
cdr3_aa: ASSPKNYGYT

clone_size: -
v_call: TRBV24-1
cdr3_aa: ATSDWRQGTGYT

clone_size: -
v_call: TRBV5-4
cdr3_aa: ASSSRGSNEQF

clone_size: -
v_call: TRBV6-2/TRBV6-3
cdr3_aa: ASSYFSGRYEQY

clone_size: -
v_call: TRBV28
cdr3_aa: ASTFFGQGDSPLH

clone_size: -
v_call: TRBV6-5
cdr3_aa: ASSWGQGWSGYT